These T cell receptor beta chains were read from a single sample in a study of blood T cell repertoires in COVID-19. Measured with immunoSEQ multiplex PCR; TCRdb has only the in-frame clones, and not every one. The sample carries 55,000 to 65,000 clones, 79% recorded once. Sequenced input: peripheral blood. These receptor sequences come from a man aged 55 to 70 with acute or convalescent COVID-19. Both conserved end residues are part of each CDR3. A D gene is named only where the DNA matches it firmly. Not every row has a clone size; where given, it reads once, few, many or a size class.

d_gene | abundance | j_gene | v_gene | CDR3nt | CDR3aa
TRBD2 | . | TRBJ2-1 | TRBV9 | TGTGCCAGCAGCCCGGGGACTAGCGGGGTGGAGGAGCAGTTCTTC | CASSPGTSGVEEQFF
TRBD2 | . | TRBJ2-7 | TRBV20-1 | TGCAGTGCTAGTGATTGGATAGCGGGAGGCACTAAACCTCAGGAGCAGTACTTC | CSASDWIAGGTKPQEQYF
. | . | TRBJ2-5 | TRBV3-1/TRBV3-2 | TGTGCCAGCAGCCCTCCGGGACTGTCGGGAGAGACCCAGTACTTC | CASSPPGLSGETQYF
. | few | TRBJ1-1 | TRBV11-2 | TGTGCCAGCAGCCCAGCGGGGACAAACACTGAAGCTTTCTTT | CASSPAGTNTEAFF
TRBD1 | . | TRBJ1-2 | TRBV24-1 | TGTGCCACCAGTGACCGCGGACAGGCTAACTATGGCTACACCTTC | CATSDRGQANYGYTF
. | . | TRBJ2-1 | TRBV19 | TGTGCCAGTAGTATTCAGGGGGGCAATGAGCAGTTCTTC | CASSIQGGNEQFF
. | . | TRBJ2-5 | TRBV6-5 | TGTGCCAGCAGAAACTCGAGGTATCAGGGCCAGTACTTC | CASRNSRYQGQYF
TRBD1 | . | TRBJ1-6 | TRBV27 | TGTGCCAGCAGTTTTGAACAGGGGAATTCACCCCTCCACTTT | CASSFEQGNSPLHF
TRBD1 | . | TRBJ1-2 | TRBV14 | TGTGCCAGCAGCTCCGGACAGGGGAATTGGTATGGCTACACCTTC | CASSSGQGNWYGYTF
. | . | TRBJ1-4 | TRBV28 | TGTGCCAGCAGGGAGCGGGGGACTAATGAAAAACTGTTTTTT | CASRERGTNEKLFF
TRBD1 | . | TRBJ2-7 | TRBV6-5 | TGTGCCAGCAGCCCGGACAGGGGAGACGAGCAGTACTTC | CASSPDRGDEQYF
. | . | TRBJ1-2 | TRBV18 | TGTGCCAGCTCACCGGGGGCAGGGAACTATGGCTACACCTTC | CASSPGAGNYGYTF
. | . | TRBJ2-2 | TRBV7-3 | TGTGCCAGCAGCCCCCAAGGGGGTACAAACACCGGGGAGCTGTTTTTT | CASSPQGGTNTGELFF
TRBD2 | . | TRBJ2-7 | TRBV28 | TGTGCCAGCAGGGTGACTAGCGGGAGGAGCTACGAGCAGTACTTC | CASRVTSGRSYEQYF
. | . | TRBJ1-6 | TRBV19 | TGTGCCAGCACCCGTCGGGAGATTTCCACGTCACCCCTCCACTTT | CASTRREISTSPLHF
TRBD1 | . | TRBJ2-7 | TRBV6-6 | TGTGCCAGCAGTAGGACAGGGTCCTACGAGCAGTACTTC | CASSRTGSYEQYF
. | . | TRBJ1-1 | TRBV27 | TGTGCCAGCAGTTCGGACAGGAACACTGAAGCTTTCTTT | CASSSDRNTEAFF
. | . | TRBJ2-1 | TRBV5-1 | TGCGCCAGCAGCTTCGGGAGTCCCCAGTACAATGAGCAGTTCTTC | CASSFGSPQYNEQFF
TRBD1 | few | TRBJ2-7 | TRBV5-6 | TGTGCCAGCAGCTTGGCTCCGGACAGGGTGATCTCCTACGAGCAGTACTTC | CASSLAPDRVISYEQYF
. | . | TRBJ1-3 | TRBV18 | TGTGCCAGCTCCGCGGGTAGCTCTGGAAACACCATATATTTT | CASSAGSSGNTIYF
TRBD1 | once | TRBJ1-1 | TRBV27 | TGTGCCAGCAGTTACAGGGGCGGTGAAGCTTTCTTT | CASSYRGGEAFF
. | . | TRBJ2-3 | TRBV9 | TGTGCCAGCAGCGTAGGGAGGGTCGGCACAGATACGCAGTATTTT | CASSVGRVGTDTQYF
. | . | TRBJ2-2 | TRBV2 | TGTGCCGGCGACAGGAACGCGAACACCGGGGAGCTGTTTTTT | CAGDRNANTGELFF
. | . | TRBJ1-6 | TRBV28 | TGTGCCAGCAGACCAGGGGATATATATAATTCACCCCTCCACTTT | CASRPGDIYNSPLHF
TRBD1 | . | TRBJ2-7 | TRBV7-8 | TGTGCCAGCAGCAAACCTCCAGGGGGCGACGAGCAGTACTTC | CASSKPPGGDEQYF
. | once | TRBJ1-2 | TRBV6-7 | TGTGCCAGCAGTACCCTCCGGCGGGAGGGCTATGGCTACACCTTC | CASSTLRREGYGYTF
TRBD1 | . | TRBJ1-6 | TRBV28 | TGTGCCAGCAGGTTATCGCGGACAGGGGGCAATATTTCACCCCTCCACTTT | CASRLSRTGGNISPLHF
. | . | TRBJ1-1 | TRBV27 | TGTGCCAGCAGTGCCTATTCGACTCTACTTTTT | CASSAYSTLLF
TRBD1 | medium-sized | TRBJ2-7 | TRBV7-2 | TGTGCCAGCAGCTTAGGGGGACAGGGATCCGAGCAGTACTTC | CASSLGGQGSEQYF
. | . | TRBJ2-7 | TRBV28 | TGTGCCAGCAACCCCAACCCCCATCGGGTTCGGTACTTC | CASNPNPHRVRYF
. | . | TRBJ1-1 | TRBV12-3/TRBV12-4 | TGTGCCAGCAGTTTGACAGAGAACACTGAAGCTTTCTTT | CASSLTENTEAFF
TRBD1 | few | TRBJ1-3 | TRBV28 | TGTGCCAGCAGTTTATACCGGGACAGCTCTGGAAACACCATATATTTT | CASSLYRDSSGNTIYF
. | . | TRBJ2-3 | TRBV5-1 | TGCGCCAGCAGCCGGGTTCCGACTACGCAGTATTTT | CASSRVPTTQYF
. | . | TRBJ1-2 | TRBV24-1 | TGTGCCACCAGTGAACCAGGGCACTATGGCTACACCTTC | CATSEPGHYGYTF
TRBD1 | . | TRBJ1-5 | TRBV7-2 | TGTGCCAGCAGCTTAGCGCAACAGGGGGCCCATTATAGCAATCAGCCCCAGCATTTT | CASSLAQQGAHYSNQPQHF
TRBD1 | . | TRBJ2-2 | TRBV5-1 | TGCGCCAGCAGCTCGACAGGGTGGGGGACCGGGGAGCTGTTTTTT | CASSSTGWGTGELFF
TRBD1 | few | TRBJ2-3 | TRBV7-2 | TGTGCCAGCAGCCCGAGGCCTGGGACAGCGACTAGCACAGATACGCAGTATTTT | CASSPRPGTATSTDTQYF
. | once | TRBJ1-5 | TRBV24-1 | TGTGCCACCAGTGAATCTAAGGGGTTGAGGAGCAATCAGCCCCAGCATTTT | CATSESKGLRSNQPQHF
TRBD1 | . | TRBJ2-3 | TRBV7-2 | TGTGCCAGCAGCTTGGACAGGGGCCGAGATACGCAGTATTTT | CASSLDRGRDTQYF
TRBD2 | . | TRBJ2-5 | TRBV7-7 | TGTGCTAGCAGCTCCTCCTCTAGCGGCCAAGAGACCCAGTACTTC | CASSSSSSGQETQYF
. | . | TRBJ2-5 | TRBV28 | TGTGCCAGCAGTTTCGGACAGATGGATTCAAAGACCCAGTACTTC | CASSFGQMDSKTQYF
. | . | TRBJ2-1 | TRBV3-1/TRBV3-2 | TGTGCCAGCAGCCTCCTAGCTACTAGTCGCAATGAGCAGTTCTTC | CASSLLATSRNEQFF
. | . | TRBJ2-3 | TRBV19 | TGTGCCAGTAGGACAGTTCTCAATCCAGATACGCAGTATTTT | CASRTVLNPDTQYF
. | . | TRBJ1-2 | TRBV7-2 | TGTGCCAGCAGCTTAATGGGGGGGCGTGACTATGGCTACACCTTC | CASSLMGGRDYGYTF
. | . | TRBJ2-7 | TRBV20-1 | TGCAGTGCTACACTCGTAGCCGAGCAGTACTTC | CSATLVAEQYF
TRBD1 | . | TRBJ1-6 | TRBV2 | TGTGCCAGCAGCTGGACAGGGGTGGCCTCCTATAATTCACCCCTCCACTTT | CASSWTGVASYNSPLHF
TRBD1 | . | TRBJ2-7 | TRBV7-2 | TGTGCCAGCAGCCCGTGGGACAGAGACTACGAGCAGTACTTC | CASSPWDRDYEQYF
TRBD1 | . | TRBJ2-7 | TRBV6-6 | TGTGCCAGCAGGGACAGGGGTCGCGAGCAGTACTTC | CASRDRGREQYF
. | . | TRBJ2-1 | TRBV4-1 | TGCGCCAGCAGCCAAGAAGCGGGTGGAGGGAGCTCCTACAATGAGCAGTTCTTC | CASSQEAGGGSSYNEQFF
. | . | TRBJ2-6 | TRBV18 | TGTGCCAGCTCACCAGAAGTCGGAGGAAGTAGAGGGGCCAACGTCCTGACTTTC | CASSPEVGGSRGANVLTF
. | . | TRBJ1-3 | TRBV5-4 | TGTGCCAGCAGCTTGGCCTACGACTCTGGAAACACCATATATTTT | CASSLAYDSGNTIYF
. | . | TRBJ1-6 | TRBV5-4 | TGTGCCAGCAGCCCCCGCAGGGATCAAGGATCACCCCTCCACTTT | CASSPRRDQGSPLHF
TRBD1 | . | TRBJ1-1 | TRBV7-9 | TGTGCCAGCAGCCTCACAGGGGCCACTGAAGCTTTCTTT | CASSLTGATEAFF